This T cell receptor beta chain originates from a study of cytomegalovirus exposure and HLA in healthy donors. Primers included in the PCR were 60 Vbeta and 13 Jbeta primers. Here immunoSEQ multiplex PCR was the method, and the copy in TCRdb shows in-frame clones only, minus some. This table holds some 200,000 clones, around 79% found once. Whole-study results and caveats: Several of the most significant clusters appeared linked to common viral pathogens, based on a later analysis.

With respect to this clone: Antigen specificity is unknown.

Deletions cut 2 bases from V and 6 bases from J, with 18 bases between. CDR1 and CDR2 (germline): GTSNPN, SVGIG (reference sequence). The CDR3 spans 15 residues. The origin of this receptor is a man between 18 and 35 years old in good health and CMV-seronegative. Sequencing was performed on PBMCs. The chain links TRBV30 to TRBJ2-3; a weak D match, TRBD1 (7 bases). The CDR3 nucleotides are TGTGCCTGGAGTCCGACAGGGCGCGCGGGGGATACGCAGTATTTT. Its translation: CAWSPTGRAGDTQYF. The whole variable domain, remainder taken from reference TRBV30 and TRBJ2-3, is SQTIHQWPATLVQPVGSPLSLECTVEGTSNPNLYWYRQAAGRGLQLLFYSVGIGQISSEVPQNLSASRPQDRQFILSSKKLLLSDSGFYLCAWSPTGRAGDTQYFGPGTRLTVL.